Presented here are 26 T cell receptor beta chains from one specimen sequenced in a study of OX40 agonist ivuxolimab in advanced cancers. Libraries were prepared through the immunoSEQ multiplex PCR assay. Sourced from immuneACCESS, this table was stored by TCRdb with only in-frame sequences that have V and J called. A share of the clones is absent; for the studies checked, an unresolved V gene accounts for under half, and the remainder has no known explanation. The sample includes some 45,000 clones, with about 89% observed a single time. Of the sample, about 13% is held by the ten largest clones. This material consisted of CD4+ or CD8+ T cells sorted from blood, taken in a trial of the OX40 agonist ivuxolimab. These receptors all stem from an adult with an advanced solid tumor such as melanoma, head and neck, liver or kidney cancer.

This sequence joins TRBV7-6 and TRBJ1-1, with TRBD1 as a possible D gene (6 bases). The V end lost 2 bases, the J end lost 3 bases, and 10 bases lay between the germline ends. The CDR3 covers 14 residues. In germline, CDR1 is SGHVS, CDR2 FNYEAQ. CDR3 amino acids: CASSLYSGDTEAFF. In DNA, the CDR3 is TGTGCCAGCAGCTTATATTCAGGGGACACTGAAGCTTTCTTT.

The chain links TRBV6-5 to TRBJ2-5; D is perhaps TRBD1 (5 bases). There are 11 residues in the CDR3. CDR1 MNHEY and CDR2 SVGAGI come from the germline V gene. Trimming took off 9 bases at V and 7 bases at J, with 12 bases between the two ends. This CDR3 reads CASSIRGTQYF. The CDR3 DNA is TGTGCCAGTTCAATTAGGGGGACCCAGTACTTC.

The rearrangement joins TRBV28 to TRBJ2-1; D remains unclear. The CDR3 totals 13 residues. Trimming left V 8 bases short and J 2 bases short, with 10 bases between. Germline CDR1 and CDR2: MDHEN and SYDVKM. For the CDR3, the DNA is TGTGCCAGCTCGCCCGCTGCCTACAATGAGCAGTTCTTC. Translation: CASSPAAYNEQFF.

The CDR3 loop is CASSLGQGFRNTEAFF. CDR3 DNA: TGCGCCAGCAGCTTGGGGCAGGGGTTCAGGAACACTGAAGCTTTCTTT. This chain joins TRBV5-1 and TRBJ1-1; weak D call: TRBD1 (6 bases). This CDR3 comprises 16 residues. CDR1 and CDR2 (germline): SGHRS, YFSETQ. V was cut by 0 bases and J by 1 base, with 13 bases left in between.

The chain couples TRBV6-5 to TRBJ2-5; 7 bases map to TRBD2. After removal of 8 bases from V and 5 bases from J, the junction contained 5 bases not matched to a gene. Looked up from germline, CDR1 is MNHEY and CDR2 is SVGAGI. The CDR3 covers 12 residues. The DNA of the CDR3 is TGTGCCAGCTGGGGGGGAGGGGAGACCCAGTACTTC. This sequence encodes CASWGGGETQYF.

The chain is built from TRBV5-4 and TRBJ1-2; D uncertain. The germline gives CDR1 SGHNT, CDR2 YYREEE (reference sequence). The CDR3 extends over 15 amino acids. V lost 2 bases, J lost 1 base, and 12 bases lay in between. CDR3 DNA: TGTGCCAGCAGCTTTCGCGCACAAGGTAACTATGGCTACACCTTC. Its translation is CASSFRAQGNYGYTF.

The V and J genes are TRBV11-2 and TRBJ2-2; D remains ambiguous. V was cut by 5 bases and J by 4 bases, with 14 bases left in between. The CDR3 sequence is 15 residues long. Germline CDR1 SGHAT, CDR2 FQNNGV. CDR3 sequence: CASSAPGRSTGELFF. CDR3 coding DNA: TGTGCCAGCAGCGCCCCGGGCCGATCCACCGGGGAGCTGTTTTTT.

The chain carries TRBV19 and TRBJ2-7; maybe TRBD2 (5 bases). Germline lookup yields CDR1 LNHDA and CDR2 SQIVND (reference sequence). The CDR3 consists of 16 residues. V was shortened by 3 bases and J by 2 bases, with 17 bases between the two germline ends. CDR3 DNA sequence: TGTGCCAGTAGTATCCCCCACGGGGTTTCAACCTACGAGCAGTACTTC. It yields the protein CASSIPHGVSTYEQYF.

The chain joins TRBV9 to TRBJ2-4; D may be TRBD2 (5 bases). CDR1 is SGDLS and CDR2 is YYNGEE in the germline V gene. This CDR3 is built from 12 residues. V was clipped by 3 bases and J by 5 bases, with 6 bases between them. The CDR3 nucleotides are TGTGCCAGCAGCGGGGGAGAAAACATTCAGTACTTC. This codes for CASSGGENIQYF.

CDR3 sequence: CASSPGDRGFPYNEQFF. CDR3 in DNA: TGTGCCAGCTCACCGGGGGACAGGGGATTTCCATACAATGAGCAGTTCTTC. The chain is built from TRBV18 and TRBJ2-1; 10 bases map to TRBD1. Per germline, CDR1 KGHSH and CDR2 LQKENI. The CDR3 is 17 amino acids. Losses at the gene ends were 3 bases for V and 4 bases for J; bases not matched to a gene: 9.

The rearrangement links TRBV27 to TRBJ2-1, with 11 bases fitting TRBD2. The CDR3 is 16 residues long. V shed 3 bases and J 8 bases; nucleotides not matched to a gene: 9. Germline V gene lookup returns CDR1 MNHEY and CDR2 SMNVEV (reference sequence). The CDR3 DNA reads as TGTGCCAGCAGTTTTTTAGCGGGGGGGCCGCTGGATGAGCAGTTCTTC. Translation: CASSFLAGGPLDEQFF.

V is TRBV18 and J is TRBJ1-1; TRBD1 might be the D (5 bases). This CDR3 has 11 amino acids. Trimming stripped 3 bases from V and 7 bases from J, with 6 bases between. CDR1 and CDR2 from the germline V gene are KGHSH and LQKENI. The CDR3, as DNA: TGTGCCAGCTCACCGGGGCTTGAAGCTTTCTTT. Amino acid sequence: CASSPGLEAFF.

This chain links TRBV29-1 with TRBJ1-4; no firm D call. V shed 1 base and J shed 8 bases, with 14 bases lying between them. Germline loops: CDR1 SQVTM, CDR2 ANQGSEA. This CDR3 has 14 residues. As DNA, the CDR3 is TGCAGCGTTGAAGTGGTGTCGGAGAGCGAAAAACTGTTTTTT. This sequence encodes CSVEVVSESEKLFF.

V is TRBV25-1 and J is TRBJ1-1, with D unresolved. V was pared by 0 bases and J by 1 base, with 15 bases between. The length of the CDR3 is 17 residues. The germline gives CDR1 MGHDK, CDR2 SYGVNS. CDR3 DNA sequence: TGTGCCAGCAGTGAATATCCCAATTTTGGGAAGAACACTGAAGCTTTCTTT. Protein product: CASSEYPNFGKNTEAFF.

There are a few counts of this clone. This chain connects TRBV4-1 to TRBJ1-1; D is ambiguous. The germline V gene encodes CDR1 MGHRA and CDR2 YSYEKL. V gave up 5 bases and J gave up 1 base, with 8 bases separating them. The CDR3 totals 13 residues. CDR3 loop: CASSTPWNTEAFF. Written as DNA, the CDR3 is TGCGCCAGCAGCACCCCATGGAACACTGAAGCTTTCTTT.

Sample share makes this clone medium-sized (0.01 to 0.1%). V and J are TRBV5-6 and TRBJ1-5; D unclear. This CDR3 spans 15 amino acids. Germline V gives CDR1 SGHDT, CDR2 YYEEEE. The V and J ends lost 1 base and 1 base respectively, with 9 bases between them. CDR3: CASSLMLMSNQPQHF. The DNA for the CDR3 is TGTGCCAGCAGCTTGATGCTAATGAGCAATCAGCCCCAGCATTTT.

This chain connects TRBV6-1 to TRBJ1-1; D not certain. Germline V gives CDR1 MNHNS, CDR2 SASEGT. The CDR3 sequence is 13 residues long. V was pared by 7 bases and J by 1 base, with 10 bases between. CDR3 region: CASKAFQNTEAFF. As DNA, the CDR3 is TGTGCCAGCAAGGCCTTCCAGAACACTGAAGCTTTCTTT.

The V and J genes are TRBV13 and TRBJ1-4, with D possibly TRBD1 on 5 matching bases. CDR3 length: 15 amino acids. Trimming took 5 bases from V and 11 from J, leaving 21 bases between them. Germline CDR1 and CDR2: PRHDT and FYEKMQ (reference sequence). In DNA, the CDR3 is TGTGCCAGCAGCCCGGGACCCGATATAGTCGACAAACTGTTTTTT. Its translation: CASSPGPDIVDKLFF.

The chain is built from TRBV7-3 and TRBJ2-7; D possibly corresponds to TRBD1 (6 bases). The length of the CDR3 is 14 residues. Germline values: CDR1 SGHTA, CDR2 FQGTGA. V shed 1 base and J shed 3 bases, with 10 bases lying between them. The CDR3 loop reads CASSLSPGDYEQYF. In DNA form, the CDR3 reads TGTGCCAGCAGCTTAAGCCCAGGGGACTACGAGCAGTACTTC.

The chain has TRBV4-1 and TRBJ2-4; D is ambiguous. The ends were cut back, 1 base at V and 0 bases at J, with 10 bases in the middle. The CDR3 is 16 residues long. Germline V lookup: CDR1 MGHRA, CDR2 YSYEKL. CDR3 DNA sequence: TGCGCCAGCAGCCAAGGTGGCAGCTTAGCCAAAAACATTCAGTACTTC. Translation: CASSQGGSLAKNIQYF.

This chain uses TRBV6-5 with TRBJ1-3; D call uncertain. Trimming removed 5 bases from V and 2 bases from J, with 4 bases in between. CDR1 is MNHEY and CDR2 is SVGAGI in the germline V gene. This CDR3 is 12 amino acids long. Here the CDR3 DNA reads TGTGCCAGCAGTGATACTGGAAACACCATATATTTT. Translation gives CASSDTGNTIYF.

This clone was observed once. The chain employs TRBV2 and TRBJ2-1, with 15 bases lining up with TRBD2. With 9 bases clipped from V and 8 bases from J, the junction kept 5 bases outside the gene matches. Germline V gene lookup returns CDR1 SNHLY and CDR2 FYNNEI. This CDR3 has 14 amino acids. The CDR3 region is CARGLAGGVDEQFF. The CDR3 bases are TGTGCCAGGGGACTAGCGGGGGGTGTGGATGAGCAGTTCTTC. Drawing the rest from reference TRBV2 and TRBJ2-1, the complete variable domain is EPEVTQTPSHQVTQMGQEVILRCVPISNHLYFYWYRQILGQKVEFLVSFYNNEISEKSEIFDDQFSVERPDGSNFTLKIRSTKLEDSAMYFCARGLAGGVDEQFFGPGTRLTVL.

The chain employs TRBV6-5 and TRBJ1-2; 9 bases map to TRBD1. The junction had 3 bases not matched to a gene; V was cut back by 6 bases and J by 7 bases. Germline CDR1 reads MNHEY; CDR2 reads SVGAGI. The CDR3 spans 12 residues. In DNA form, the CDR3 reads TGTGCCAGCAGGAGGACAGGGGTTGGCTACACCTTC. This gives the protein CASRRTGVGYTF.

This clone appeared a single time. The V call is TRBV5-6, the J call TRBJ1-4; D not resolved. CDR3 length equals 14 residues. CDR1 is SGHDT, CDR2 YYEEEE, per germline. The V and J ends lost 6 bases and 7 bases respectively, with 16 bases between them. CDR3 in amino acids: CASTMEGGGEKLFF. Written as DNA, the CDR3 is TGTGCCAGCACGATGGAGGGAGGTGGTGAAAAACTGTTTTTT.

This clone was seen just once. The chain employs TRBV28 and TRBJ1-3, with D perhaps TRBD1 (6 bases). Germline V gives CDR1 MDHEN, CDR2 SYDVKM. The CDR3 loop spans 15 amino acids. V dropped 6 bases and J dropped 4 bases, with 16 bases sitting between them. CDR3 protein: CASSVIGTSGNTIYF. The CDR3 nucleotides read TGTGCCAGCAGCGTCATCGGGACATCAGGAAACACCATATATTTT. Together with reference TRBV28 and TRBJ1-3, the CDR3 gives the full variable domain: DVKVTQSSRYLVKRTGEKVFLECVQDMDHENMFWYRQDPGLGLRLIYFSYDVKMKEKGDIPEGYSVSREKKERFSLILESASTNQTSMYLCASSVIGTSGNTIYFGEGSWLTVV.

The chain links TRBV10-3 to TRBJ1-2; D gene unclear. The CDR3 is made up of 15 amino acids. CDR1 is ENHRY and CDR2 is SYGVKD in the germline V gene. Deletions cut 4 bases from V and 2 bases from J, with 14 bases between. CDR3 amino acids: CAISGVAGRNYGYTF. CDR3 nucleotide sequence: TGTGCCATCAGTGGAGTGGCAGGCAGGAACTATGGCTACACCTTC.